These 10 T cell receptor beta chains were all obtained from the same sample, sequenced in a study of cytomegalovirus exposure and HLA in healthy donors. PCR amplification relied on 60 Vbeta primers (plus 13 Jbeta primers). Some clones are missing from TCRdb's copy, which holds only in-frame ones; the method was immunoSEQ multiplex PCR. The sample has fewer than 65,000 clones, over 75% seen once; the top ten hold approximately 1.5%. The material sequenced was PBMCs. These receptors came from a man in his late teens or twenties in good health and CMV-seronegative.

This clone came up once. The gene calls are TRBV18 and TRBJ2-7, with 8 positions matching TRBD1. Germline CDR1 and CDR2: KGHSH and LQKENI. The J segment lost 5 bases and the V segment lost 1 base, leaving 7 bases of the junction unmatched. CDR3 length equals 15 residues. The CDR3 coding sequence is TGTGCCAGCTCACCACAGGAGACAGGGGTCCACGAGCAGTACTTC. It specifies CASSPQETGVHEQYF. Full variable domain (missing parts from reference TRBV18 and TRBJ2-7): NAGVMQNPRHLVRRRGQEARLRCSPMKGHSHVYWYRQLPEEGLKFMVYLQKENIIDESGMPKERFSAEFPKEGPSILRIQQVVRGDSAAYFCASSPQETGVHEQYFGPGTRLTVT.

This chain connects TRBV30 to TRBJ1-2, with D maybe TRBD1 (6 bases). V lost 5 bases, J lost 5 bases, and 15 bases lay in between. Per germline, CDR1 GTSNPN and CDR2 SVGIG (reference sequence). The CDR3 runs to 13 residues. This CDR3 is CAWGTTGRYGYTF. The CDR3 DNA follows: TGTGCCTGGGGAACCACAGGGAGATATGGCTACACCTTC.

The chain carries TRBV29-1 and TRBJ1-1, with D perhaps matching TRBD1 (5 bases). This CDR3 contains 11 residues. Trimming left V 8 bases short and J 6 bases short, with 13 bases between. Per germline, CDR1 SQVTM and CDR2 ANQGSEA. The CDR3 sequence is CSWGGGPEAFF. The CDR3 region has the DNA TGCAGCTGGGGGGGAGGACCTGAAGCTTTCTTT.

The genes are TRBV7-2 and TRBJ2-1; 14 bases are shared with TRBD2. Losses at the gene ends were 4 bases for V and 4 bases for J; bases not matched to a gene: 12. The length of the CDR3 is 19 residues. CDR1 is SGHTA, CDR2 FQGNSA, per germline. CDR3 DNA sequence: TGTGCCAGCAGCTCCCGGCGAAGGACTAGCGGGGGGACTTACAATGAGCAGTTCTTC. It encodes CASSSRRRTSGGTYNEQFF.

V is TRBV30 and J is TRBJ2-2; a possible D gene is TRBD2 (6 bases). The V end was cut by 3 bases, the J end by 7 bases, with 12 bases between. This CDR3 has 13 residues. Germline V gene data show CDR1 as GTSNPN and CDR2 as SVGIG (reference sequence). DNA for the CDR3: TGTGCCTGGAGCCTGGGGGGAATCGGGGAGCTGTTTTTT. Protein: CAWSLGGIGELFF.

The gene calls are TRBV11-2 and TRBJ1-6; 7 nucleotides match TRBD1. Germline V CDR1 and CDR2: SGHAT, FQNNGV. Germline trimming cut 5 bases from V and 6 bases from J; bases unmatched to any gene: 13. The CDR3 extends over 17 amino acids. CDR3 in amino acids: CASSVSARDSLNSPLHF. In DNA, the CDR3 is TGTGCCAGCAGCGTTAGTGCGCGGGACAGTCTTAATTCACCCCTCCACTTT.

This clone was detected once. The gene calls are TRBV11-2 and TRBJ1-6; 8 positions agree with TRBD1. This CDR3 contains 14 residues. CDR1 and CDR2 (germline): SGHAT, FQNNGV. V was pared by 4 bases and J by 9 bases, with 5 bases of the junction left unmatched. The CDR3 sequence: CASSSDRAGSPLHF. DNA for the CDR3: TGTGCCAGCAGCTCGGACAGGGCTGGTTCACCCCTCCACTTT. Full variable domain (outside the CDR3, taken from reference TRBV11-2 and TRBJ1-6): EAGVAQSPRYKIIEKRQSVAFWCNPISGHATLYWYQQILGQGPKLLIQFQNNGVVDDSQLPKDRFSAERLKGVDSTLKIQPAKLEDSAVYLCASSSDRAGSPLHFGNGTRLTVT.

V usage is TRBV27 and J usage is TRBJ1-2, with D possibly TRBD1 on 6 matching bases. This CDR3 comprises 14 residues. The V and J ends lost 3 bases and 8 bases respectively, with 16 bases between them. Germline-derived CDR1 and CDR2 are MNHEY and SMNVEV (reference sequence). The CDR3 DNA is TGTGCCAGCAGTTTCGGGGGGGCAGCTCAGGGCTACACCTTC. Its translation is CASSFGGAAQGYTF.

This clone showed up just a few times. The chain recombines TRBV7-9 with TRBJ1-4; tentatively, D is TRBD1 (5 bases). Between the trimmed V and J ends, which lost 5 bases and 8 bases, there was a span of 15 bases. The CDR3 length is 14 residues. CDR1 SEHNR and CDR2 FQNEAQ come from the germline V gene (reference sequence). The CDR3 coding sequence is TGTGCCAGCAGCGAGCCGGGGGTAGGGGAAAAACTGTTTTTT. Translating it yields CASSEPGVGEKLFF. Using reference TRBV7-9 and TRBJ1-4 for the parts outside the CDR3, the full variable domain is DTGVSQNPRHKITKRGQNVTFRCDPISEHNRLYWYRQTLGQGPEFLTYFQNEAQLEKSRLLSDRFSAERPKGSFSTLEIQRTEQGDSAMYLCASSEPGVGEKLFFGSGTQLSVL.

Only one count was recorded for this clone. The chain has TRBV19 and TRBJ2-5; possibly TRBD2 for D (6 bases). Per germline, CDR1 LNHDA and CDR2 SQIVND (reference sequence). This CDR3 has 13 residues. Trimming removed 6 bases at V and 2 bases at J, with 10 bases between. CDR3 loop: CASRMGGQETQYF. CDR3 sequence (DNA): TGTGCCAGTAGGATGGGGGGTCAAGAGACCCAGTACTTC.